The entry below describes one TCR beta chain. Other DNA sequences of this sample code for an identical CDR3. Clones were read by immunoSEQ multiplex PCR, and TCRdb kept only the in-frame ones, dropping some. The sample yields more than 200,000 clones, 83% seen once. This record belongs to a study of blood T cell repertoires in COVID-19. V was cut by 3 bases and J by 0 bases, with 5 bases left in between. This CDR3 has 13 amino acids. In germline, CDR1 is MNHNS, CDR2 SASEGT. The origin of this receptor is a woman aged 70 to 79 with active or convalescent COVID-19. The chain employs TRBV6-1 and TRBJ1-1; no firm D call. The source material was peripheral blood. CDR3 sequence: CASSDLLNTEAFF. CDR3 in DNA: TGTGCCAGCAGTGATCTGTTGAACACTGAAGCTTTCTTT.